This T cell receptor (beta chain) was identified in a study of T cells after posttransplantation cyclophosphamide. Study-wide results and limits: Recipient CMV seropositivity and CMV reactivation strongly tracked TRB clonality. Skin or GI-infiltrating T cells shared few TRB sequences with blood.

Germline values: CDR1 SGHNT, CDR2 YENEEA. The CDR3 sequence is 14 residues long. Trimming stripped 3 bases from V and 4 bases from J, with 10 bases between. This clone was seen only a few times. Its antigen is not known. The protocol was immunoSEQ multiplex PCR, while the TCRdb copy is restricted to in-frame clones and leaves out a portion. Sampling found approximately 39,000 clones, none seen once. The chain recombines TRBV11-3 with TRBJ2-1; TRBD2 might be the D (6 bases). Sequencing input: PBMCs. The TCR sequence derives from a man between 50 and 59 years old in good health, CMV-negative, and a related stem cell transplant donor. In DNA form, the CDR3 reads TGTGCCAGCAGCTTTGGGGGGATATACAATGAGCAGTTCTTC. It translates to CASSFGGIYNEQFF. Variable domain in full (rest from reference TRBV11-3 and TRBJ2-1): EAGVVQSPRYKIIEKKQPVAFWCNPISGHNTLYWYLQNLGQGPELLIRYENEEAVDDSQLPKDRFSAERLKGVDSTLKIQPAELGDSAVYLCASSFGGIYNEQFFGPGTRLTVL.